This TCR beta chain was sequenced during a study of blood T cells in healthy people across ages (dated by TCRdb to between 2015 and 2016). Regarding the research as a whole: Template switching captured roughly one uniquely barcoded TCR beta cDNA molecule per two T cells in model experiments. To avoid experimental bias, donors of different ages were distributed randomly across sequencing lanes. The donors were split into four age groups: young (average approximately 16 years), middle-aged (about 40), aged (over 55) and long-lived (under 85). The study measured age-related changes in TCR beta repertoire diversity using deep sequencing normalized with unique cDNA molecular identifiers. The study analyzed two additional independent replicas of 1 million unique cDNA reads from the same blood draw for two donors, one aged 18 to 30 and one aged 80 or older.

What the work shows at the level of the full study, not this receptor alone: Since profiling was done on bulk unsorted PBMCs, naive and antigen-experienced compartments could not be conclusively compared. Compared with the aged group, the long-lived group had more naive CD4+ T cells, fewer expanded clones and increased TCR diversity, a pattern suggesting age selection. Estimates of total diversity based on one million sequenced T cells were considered lower bounds and underestimates. As age increased, observed TCR beta diversity per million T cells dropped in a roughly linear way, and a significant reduction was already evident by age about 36. Because donor CMV infection status was unknown, age-related changes in expanded clonotypes were potentially confounded. Observed TCR beta diversity correlated strongly with the percentage of naive T cells measured by flow cytometry.

The germline V gene (reference sequence) provides CDR1 DFQATT and CDR2 SNEGSKA. V is clipped by 5 bases and J by 3 bases, and the sequence between their germline boundaries is 10 bases long. Spanning cysteine to phenylalanine, the CDR3 consists of 12 amino acids. The only DNA kept is the CDR3, 36 bases in frame from the first base. The method was 5' RACE. Data came from an Illumina HiSeq 2500. A second PCR of about 7 to 12 cycles was run with a J-beta primer mix and a sample-barcoded 5' primer. Each TCR beta cDNA molecule received a unique molecular identifier from a template-switch 5' adaptor carrying 12 random nucleotides. At least 2.5 million CDR3-containing paired-end reads were obtained from each sample. All of the RNA was converted into first-strand cDNA using the Mint cDNA synthesis kit, with a TRBC-specific oligonucleotide serving as the primer. All cDNA was treated with uracil-DNA glycosylase and then went through a first 18-cycle PCR with the universal primers M1SS and BC2_uni_R. The authors' analysis ran thus. Normalization of each sample was performed by random selection of 1 million high-quality reads, each carrying a distinct molecular identifier. Instead of being binned into consensus sequences, reads that shared molecular identifiers were thrown out. MiTCR, run with a Q25 quality threshold and the strictest error-elimination algorithm, handled CDR3 identification, clonotype clustering and error correction. Lower-bound total TCR beta diversity was estimated with a nonparametric unseen species model using Euler transformation. The raw public reads went through TCRdb reprocessing: fastp at Q25, MiXCR clone calling, in-frame beta chains kept. Entries that share a CDR3 protein sequence are merged under the most common genes and DNA. The V and J calls were not made by the authors but by TCRdb's processing. The sample contains approximately 680,000 distinct CDR3 sequences, 32% of them found a single time. Roughly 14% of the sample is taken by the ten largest.

Turning to this clonotype: What this receptor recognizes is not known. Base quality data are lacking; no much larger clone is found one base away.

The 39 donors, aged about 6 to 95 years, were systemically healthy Caucasian individuals from Russia. Each donor gave about 9.7 milliliters of peripheral blood, drawn into EDTA-treated Vacutainer tubes. Ficoll-Paque density-gradient centrifugation was used to isolate PBMCs, with at least 6 million obtained per sample. Trizol reagent was used to extract total RNA from PBMCs, with at least 5.5 micrograms per sample. For every donor, an aliquot of PBMCs went through flow cytometry to measure the percentages of naive CD45RAhigh/CD27high T cells. This clonotype was obtained from a woman older than 75 in good health. Donor details come from another sample of the same person, matched by shared clones. The chain joins TRBV20-1 to TRBJ2-5; the D call could be TRBD1 or TRBD2, with each sharing 5 bases. What was sequenced was blood. The CDR3 region: CSAVGTKETQYF. The nucleotides are TGCAGTGCTGTGGGGACCAAAGAGACCCAGTACTTC.